A single sample gave rise to the 29 T cell receptor beta chains below, sequenced in a study of cytomegalovirus exposure and HLA in healthy donors. PCR primers comprised 60 Vbeta and 13 Jbeta primers. Here immunoSEQ multiplex PCR was the method, and the copy in TCRdb shows in-frame clones only, minus some. The profile shows around 140,000 clones, approximately 80% of them singletons. Sequencing was carried out using PBMCs. Receptors were obtained from a female donor in good health and CMV-seronegative.

The chain employs TRBV20-1 and TRBJ2-1; D not resolved. The V and J ends lost 3 bases and 10 bases respectively, with 7 bases between them. Germline values: CDR1 DFQATT, CDR2 SNEGSKA (reference sequence). The CDR3 contains 10 residues. CDR3 amino acids: CSARSPEQFF. DNA for the CDR3: TGCAGTGCTAGGTCCCCGGAGCAGTTCTTC.

The V and J genes are TRBV6-1 and TRBJ1-2, with 8 nucleotides matching TRBD1. Germline V lookup: CDR1 MNHNS, CDR2 SASEGT. The CDR3 is 14 residues long. V dropped 9 bases and J dropped 4; count of bases not matched to a gene: 10. The CDR3 nucleotides read TGTGCCAGTACCCGGGACAGGTCGGGCTATGGCTACACCTTC. Translation: CASTRDRSGYGYTF.

V usage is TRBV19 and J usage is TRBJ2-1; D perhaps matches TRBD2 (6 bases). The CDR3 contains 13 residues. Germline-derived CDR1 and CDR2 are LNHDA and SQIVND (reference sequence). V lost 5 bases and J 8 bases, leaving 13 bases between the germline ends. The chain's CDR3 is CASSLGRGDEQFF. In DNA form, the CDR3 reads TGTGCCAGTAGTCTTGGACGCGGGGATGAGCAGTTCTTC.

DNA for the CDR3: TGTGCCAGCAGTTTATCTCGGACGGGACAGCGGCGGTCCTACAATGAGCAGTTCTTC. Translating gives CASSLSRTGQRRSYNEQFF. V and J are TRBV27 and TRBJ2-1; 7 bases are a match to TRBD1. The V and J ends lost 0 bases and 1 base, in that order; junction bases with no gene match: 12. The CDR3 length is 19 residues. CDR1 and CDR2 (germline): MNHEY, SMNVEV (reference sequence).

The rearrangement links TRBV7-3 to TRBJ2-3; D possibly corresponds to TRBD2 (5 bases). This CDR3 is built from 14 residues. Trimming took off 0 bases at V and 1 base at J, with 5 bases between the two ends. CDR1 is SGHTA, CDR2 FQGTGA, per germline. The CDR3 loop reads CASSLTGGTDTQYF. The CDR3 DNA reads TGTGCCAGCAGCTTAACCGGGGGCACAGATACGCAGTATTTT.

The rearrangement links TRBV27 to TRBJ1-6; unclear D gene. Trimming removed 2 bases at V and 10 bases at J, with 18 bases between. CDR3 size: 16 residues. Germline V CDR1 and CDR2: MNHEY, SMNVEV (reference sequence). The CDR3 region is CASSLARERLGSPLHF. CDR3 in DNA: TGTGCCAGCAGTTTAGCGAGGGAGAGGCTGGGATCACCCCTCCACTTT.

This chain connects TRBV6-6 to TRBJ1-1, with D unresolved. V lost 2 bases, J lost 6 bases, and 16 bases lay in between. Germline lookup yields CDR1 MNHNY and CDR2 SVGAGI (reference sequence). The CDR3 contains 15 residues. The CDR3 is CASSYGGPVTAEAFF. The CDR3 region has the DNA TGTGCCAGCAGTTACGGAGGGCCCGTCACAGCTGAAGCTTTCTTT.

The chain combines TRBV28 with TRBJ1-2; TRBD1 aligns across 10 bases. This CDR3 region has 13 residues. The trim removed 5 bases at V and 6 bases at J, leaving 3 bases unmatched. Germline V gives CDR1 MDHEN, CDR2 SYDVKM. The CDR3 region is CASSMDRGNGYTF. CDR3 nucleotide sequence: TGTGCCAGCAGTATGGACAGGGGGAATGGCTACACCTTC.

The chain combines TRBV29-1 with TRBJ2-1; possible D gene TRBD1, 6 bases. This CDR3 is 14 amino acids long. The V gene's germline CDR1 is SQVTM and CDR2 ANQGSEA. Trimming pared 7 bases from V and 3 bases from J, leaving 16 bases between. In DNA, the CDR3 is TGCAGCGCTAGGGGTGCAGGGGTCTACAATGAGCAGTTCTTC. Amino acid sequence: CSARGAGVYNEQFF.

The genes are TRBV10-2 and TRBJ2-5; 7 nucleotides agree with TRBD1. The assigned J gene may be wrong: the sequence end matches TRBJ2-7 better. The CDR3 sequence is 15 residues long. The germline gives CDR1 WSHSY, CDR2 SAAADI. The CDR3 DNA sequence: TGCGCCAGCACTTCCCCCCGACAGGGAACCTACGAGCAGTACTTC. It codes for CASTSPRQGTYEQYF.

The chain carries TRBV30 and TRBJ1-4, with 8 bases fitting TRBD1. This CDR3 spans 14 amino acids. The germline V gene encodes CDR1 GTSNPN and CDR2 SVGIG (reference sequence). Unmatched junction bases numbered 10, after V lost 5 bases and J lost 8 bases. CDR3: CAWSGGPATEKLFF. The CDR3 bases are TGTGCCTGGTCAGGGGGCCCGGCGACCGAAAAACTGTTTTTT.

This chain joins TRBV5-1 and TRBJ2-7; 11 nucleotides match TRBD2. The CDR3 is made up of 16 amino acids. Germline CDR1 SGHRS, CDR2 YFSETQ. After removal of 0 bases from V and 6 bases from J, the junction contained 8 bases not matched to a gene. CDR3 DNA: TGCGCCAGCAGCTTGGGACTAGCGGGGCCGCCCGCCGAGCAGTACTTC. Protein: CASSLGLAGPPAEQYF.

In this sample, this clone turned up once. The chain recombines TRBV6-5 with TRBJ1-1; D may be TRBD1 (6 bases). The CDR3 is 15 residues long. Germline-derived CDR1 and CDR2 are MNHEY and SVGAGI. V was cut by 7 bases and J by 4 bases, with 19 bases left in between. This chain's CDR3 is CASTIQGMGGTEAFF. DNA for the CDR3: TGTGCCAGCACTATACAGGGCATGGGCGGCACTGAAGCTTTCTTT.

With respect to this clone: The junction and the germline gene differ at one end; a read error may be behind it. V is TRBV9 and J is TRBJ2-2; TRBD2 matches at 13 bases. This CDR3 comprises 19 residues. The germline V gene encodes CDR1 SGDLS and CDR2 YYNGEE. The CDR3 bases are TGTGCCAGCAGCGCCGTGTGGGGGACTAGCGGGACGAATACCGGGGAGCTGTTTTTT. Its protein is CASSAVWGTSGTNTGELFF.

The CDR3 bases are TGTGCCAGCACCGTTCTGGGCGGGAGGTACAATGAGCAGTTCTTC. It is translated as CASTVLGGRYNEQFF. This rearrangement joins TRBV28 to TRBJ2-1; 8 bases line up with TRBD2. Trimming took 7 bases from V and 4 from J; bases not matched to a gene: 9. Germline V gene data show CDR1 as MDHEN and CDR2 as SYDVKM. The CDR3 totals 15 residues. The whole variable domain, filled in from reference TRBV28 and TRBJ2-1, reads DVKVTQSSRYLVKRTGEKVFLECVQDMDHENMFWYRQDPGLGLRLIYFSYDVKMKEKGDIPEGYSVSREKKERFSLILESASTNQTSMYLCASTVLGGRYNEQFFGPGTRLTVL.

V usage is TRBV7-2 and J usage is TRBJ1-3; TRBD1 aligns across 8 bases. V lost 0 bases to trimming and J lost 4 bases; unmatched junction nucleotides: 2. Germline-derived CDR1 and CDR2 are SGHTA and FQGNSA. The CDR3 runs to 15 residues. The CDR3 nucleotides read TGTGCCAGCAGCTTAGCCGGGACAGGAGGAAACACCATATATTTT. Protein: CASSLAGTGGNTIYF.

The V call is TRBV6-6, the J call TRBJ2-1; 8 nucleotides align to TRBD1. Germline V gene sequence: CDR1 MNHNY, CDR2 SVGAGI (reference sequence). Losses at the gene ends were 2 bases for V and 15 bases for J; bases not matched to a gene: 12. The CDR3 sequence is 14 residues long. The chain's CDR3 is CASSYPAGGNFGFF. The CDR3 DNA sequence: TGTGCCAGCAGTTACCCGGCAGGGGGCAATTTCGGGTTCTTC.

The sample holds one count of this clone. The chain has TRBV4-2 and TRBJ2-2; the match to TRBD2 covers 8 bases. The CDR3 has 17 amino acids. The germline CDR1 and CDR2 sequences are LGHNA and YNFKEQ. Germline trimming cut 0 bases from V and 6 bases from J; bases unmatched to any gene: 9. CDR3 region: CASSQEGGAGGPGELFF. CDR3 DNA: TGTGCCAGCAGCCAAGAAGGGGGGGCGGGGGGACCCGGGGAGCTGTTTTTT.

V and J are TRBV18 and TRBJ1-5; D ambiguous. In germline, CDR1 is KGHSH, CDR2 LQKENI. The CDR3 consists of 15 residues. Trimming pared 1 base from V and 6 bases from J, leaving 13 bases between. The CDR3 DNA reads TGTGCCAGCTCACCACAGGGAGTAGTTGGTCAGCCCCAGCATTTT. It specifies CASSPQGVVGQPQHF.

This rearrangement joins TRBV5-1 to TRBJ1-6; 9 positions match TRBD1. The CDR3 totals 15 residues. Germline CDR1 and CDR2: SGHRS and YFSETQ. V lost 0 bases to trimming and J lost 8 bases; unmatched junction nucleotides: 3. The CDR3 DNA reads as TGCGCCAGCAGCTTGGCCGGGGACAGGGATTCACCCCTCCACTTT. Translation: CASSLAGDRDSPLHF.

The chain couples TRBV30 to TRBJ2-2, with 10 bases fitting TRBD1. V lost 1 base to trimming and J lost 6 bases; unmatched junction nucleotides: 5. The CDR3 sequence is 15 residues long. Germline CDR1 is GTSNPN and CDR2 is SVGIG (reference sequence). This chain's CDR3 is CAWSAGTGVSGELFF. DNA of the CDR3: TGTGCCTGGAGTGCCGGGACAGGGGTTTCCGGGGAGCTGTTTTTT.

The rearrangement uses TRBV15 and TRBJ2-1, with TRBD2 matching 7 bases. The V and J ends lost 2 bases and 10 bases, in that order; junction bases with no gene match: 8. Per the germline V gene, CDR1 is LNHNV and CDR2 is YYDKDF (reference sequence). The CDR3 runs to 14 residues. The CDR3 bases are TGTGCCACCAGCAGAATACCGGCGGGGGTGGAGCAGTTCTTC. Protein sequence: CATSRIPAGVEQFF.

This clone was counted between two and nine times. The J gene is TRBJ2-1, the V gene TRBV2; TRBD1 matches at 8 bases. Germline trimming cut 3 bases from V and 1 base from J; bases unmatched to any gene: 2. Germline CDR1 and CDR2: SNHLY and FYNNEI. The CDR3 is made up of 15 amino acids. The CDR3 DNA reads as TGTGCCAGCAGTGACCAGGGGGCGTCCTACAATGAGCAGTTCTTC. Residues: CASSDQGASYNEQFF.

The chain couples TRBV7-2 to TRBJ2-1; 7 bases are shared with TRBD1. The CDR3 contains 16 residues. In germline, CDR1 is SGHTA, CDR2 FQGNSA. V lost 2 bases, J lost 4 bases, and 8 bases stayed unmatched. CDR3 region: CASSLSSGQPYNEQFF. The CDR3 nucleotides are TGTGCCAGCAGCTTATCCTCGGGACAGCCTTACAATGAGCAGTTCTTC.

This clone showed up just a few times. The chain joins TRBV4-3 to TRBJ1-1; D uncertain. Germline values: CDR1 LGHNA, CDR2 YSLEER. The CDR3 runs 13 residues. V lost 0 bases and J lost 7, with 9 bases in between. CDR3: CASSQDLTREAFF. CDR3 DNA sequence: TGCGCCAGCAGCCAAGATCTAACCCGTGAAGCTTTCTTT.

The rearrangement uses TRBV29-1 and TRBJ2-5; TRBD1 agrees at 7 bases. The V gene's germline CDR1 is SQVTM and CDR2 ANQGSEA. CDR3 length: 13 amino acids. With V trimmed by 5 bases and J by 4 bases, 7 bases remained unmatched. The CDR3 spells CSVNRGEGETQYF. The CDR3 coding sequence is TGCAGCGTTAACAGGGGCGAAGGAGAGACCCAGTACTTC. Full variable domain (remainder filled in from reference TRBV29-1 and TRBJ2-5): SAVISQKPSRDICQRGTSLTIQCQVDSQVTMMFWYRQQPGQSLTLIATANQGSEATYESGFVIDKFPISRPNLTFSTLTVSNMSPEDSSIYLCSVNRGEGETQYFGPGTRLLVL.

The chain recombines TRBV11-2 with TRBJ2-2, with 14 bases lining up with TRBD2. V shed 3 bases and J 4 bases; nucleotides not matched to a gene: 1. This CDR3 has 16 residues. The germline CDR1 and CDR2 sequences are SGHAT and FQNNGV. The CDR3 region is CASSLGLAGVTGELFF. The CDR3 nucleotides are TGTGCCAGCAGCTTGGGACTAGCGGGGGTCACCGGGGAGCTGTTTTTT. Drawing the rest from reference TRBV11-2 and TRBJ2-2, the complete variable domain is EAGVAQSPRYKIIEKRQSVAFWCNPISGHATLYWYQQILGQGPKLLIQFQNNGVVDDSQLPKDRFSAERLKGVDSTLKIQPAKLEDSAVYLCASSLGLAGVTGELFFGEGSRLTVL.

The chain links TRBV27 to TRBJ2-3, with 10 positions matching TRBD2. Germline CDR1 and CDR2: MNHEY and SMNVEV (reference sequence). V shed 5 bases and J 4 bases; nucleotides not matched to a gene: 6. This CDR3 is 15 amino acids long. For the CDR3, the DNA is TGTGCCAGCAGTGAGTCTAGCGGGAGTGCAGATACGCAGTATTTT. This sequence encodes CASSESSGSADTQYF.

The J gene is TRBJ1-5, the V gene TRBV19, with D perhaps matching TRBD1 (5 bases). V was shortened by 1 base and J by 0 bases, with 10 bases between the two germline ends. Per germline, CDR1 LNHDA and CDR2 SQIVND (reference sequence). The CDR3 length is 16 residues. CDR3 nucleotide sequence: TGTGCCAGTAGTATAGCGGGGGGATATAGCAATCAGCCCCAGCATTTT. Amino acid sequence: CASSIAGGYSNQPQHF.